The rows below give T cell receptor beta chains drawn from one sample of a study of T-cell reconstitution after alpha-beta-depleted transplantation in children. Using its own MiXCR run on the PCR reads, TCRdb lists one record per CDR3 protein. This table has 440,000 or so distinct CDR3 sequences, approximately 42% appearing once. The specimen was PBMCs, collected before TCRalphabeta/CD19-depleted stem cell transplant. These receptors originate from a girl aged 2 to 9 with aplastic anemia, due to receive a stem cell transplant. Both conserved end residues are trimmed from each CDR3. The order of the fields is J gene, CDR3 length, V gene, CDR3 protein.

>TRBJ2-1|14|TRBV4-1
ASSQVASVLLREQF
>TRBJ2-7|12|TRBV5-1
ASRTQPDPYEQY
>TRBJ1-5|12|TRBV15
ATSREGGNQPQH
>TRBJ2-1|13|TRBV27
ASSLSPGGYNEQF
>TRBJ1-1|14|TRBV5-1
ASSTSTGRGNTEAF
>TRBJ2-3|11|TRBV12-3/TRBV12-4
ASKRSNTDTQY
>TRBJ2-3|13|TRBV30
AWSPSAPWGDTQY
>TRBJ1-3|13|TRBV19
ASSIEIPEGNTIY
>TRBJ2-1|11|TRBV24-1
ATSDLPAGEQF
>TRBJ2-7|12|TRBV15
ATSARRGSREQY
>TRBJ2-1|15|TRBV5-5
ASRLGLAGGPVNEQF
>TRBJ2-2|14|TRBV6-2/TRBV6-3
ASSYRLASNTGELF
>TRBJ2-7|13|TRBV6-5
ASSYGGVAGYEQY
>TRBJ1-3|13|TRBV5-1
ASSLDTFSGNTIY
>TRBJ1-6|12|TRBV20-1
SASRAGDNSPLH
>TRBJ2-1|9|TRBV20-1
SATGYNEQF
>TRBJ2-3|10|TRBV20-1
SPTGWGDTQY
>TRBJ2-1|15|TRBV12-3/TRBV12-4
ASTIEEGPSPYNEQF
>TRBJ2-1|16|TRBV5-1
ASSLVPGLGASYNEQF
>TRBJ1-1|13|TRBV5-1
ASSLAPGKATEAF
>TRBJ2-3|13|TRBV4-3
ASSPLAGVSDTQY
>TRBJ2-5|12|TRBV7-2
ASSAGRELETQY
>TRBJ1-1|11|TRBV28
ASSSPGQQQAF
>TRBJ2-2|12|TRBV29-1
SVYGQRNTGELF
>TRBJ2-3|12|TRBV18
ASSPPPSTDTQY
>TRBJ2-1|12|TRBV2
ASSGGTSGSEQF
>TRBJ2-1|11|TRBV29-1
SAWGRGYNEQF
>TRBJ2-3|15|TRBV4-3
ASSPLIMGGGTDTQY
>TRBJ1-1|11|TRBV5-1
ASSLAVQGEAF
>TRBJ2-4|13|TRBV4-1
ASSGRQGAKNIQY
>TRBJ2-1|14|TRBV15
ATSRGLAGGENEQF
>TRBJ1-5|11|TRBV20-1
SAGGGTSRPQH
>TRBJ2-1|13|TRBV20-1
SARRLAVNYNEQF
>TRBJ2-3|13|TRBV7-9
ASSFPTWTGDTQY
>TRBJ2-3|12|TRBV12-3/TRBV12-4
ASSLTGPRDTQY
>TRBJ2-3|14|TRBV7-9
ASSLPGLAEGGTQY
>TRBJ1-1|11|TRBV10-3
AIRGRGAWEAF
>TRBJ2-1|17|TRBV11-2
ASSSGRGGSPHPYNEQF
>TRBJ2-1|13|TRBV5-1
ASSFSQGNYDEQF
>TRBJ2-5|14|TRBV20-1
SAVISVLASRETQY
>TRBJ2-7|14|TRBV27
ASSLSGGRARNEQY
>TRBJ1-1|11|TRBV19
ASCLEEGTEAF